The clone carrying this T cell receptor (beta chain) has ten or more counts. Its antigen remains unknown. V lost 0 bases, J lost 6 bases, and 7 bases lay in between. The CDR3 runs 12 residues. Germline loops: CDR1 DFQATT, CDR2 SNEGSKA (reference sequence). Regarding time point: newly diagnosed GD, antithyroid drugs for less than 3 months. Extracted PBMC RNA gave rise to the TCR library. This sample is drawn from a study of regulatory T cells in long-lasting Graves disease. The overall study: Newly diagnosed Graves' patients had under 3 months of antithyroid drugs.

Study results and caveats: When disease was persistent, TRBV28, TRBJ1-2 and TRBJ2-5 were the favored segments. The study found persistent patients shared more public clonotypes (roughly 3,000) than new patients (about 1,000).

Arm-PCR of CDR3 regions and iRepertoire HTBI primers were the basis on which TCR beta libraries were built. MiXCR was run by TCRdb on the multiplex PCR reads, yielding one entry per CDR3 protein. The table records about 240,000 distinct CDR3 sequences, around 20% of them present only once. The material sequenced was peripheral blood mononuclear cells (PBMCs), taken at new diagnosis, from a patient treated with antithyroid drugs. V gene TRBV20-1 combines with J gene TRBJ2-3, with D tentatively TRBD1 (6 bases). The receptor was derived from a female donor with Graves disease. The CDR3 protein is CSAREGADTQYF. DNA for the CDR3: TGCAGTGCTAGAGAGGGGGCGGATACGCAGTATTTT.